This T cell receptor beta chain was recovered during a study of T cell repertoires in cytomegalovirus infection. TCRdb ran MiXCR on the reads and lists one entry per CDR3 protein. Seen here are around 200,000 distinct CDR3 sequences, around 40% observed once, and the top ten hold approximately 60%. Study-wide points: The ex vivo response was dominated by HLA-C-restricted CMV-specific TCR beta clonotypes.

As regards this clonotype: Its specificity is unknown.

This receptor was identified in a human donor in good health (CMV status not recorded). Some clones in this sample may be carry-over from other donors' samples. The sample consisted of CD8+ T cells from cultured PBMCs, taken from culture after CMV antigen stimulation.

The CDR3, as DNA: TGTGCCAGCAGCCCCACTGGGCTGGCTAACTATGGCTACACCTTC. It translates to CASSPTGLANYGYTF. The rearrangement joins TRBV11-2 to TRBJ1-2; D not resolved. Germline CDR1 reads SGHAT; CDR2 reads FQNNGV. The ends were cut back, 5 bases at V and 0 bases at J, with 13 bases in the middle. The CDR3 has 15 amino acids.